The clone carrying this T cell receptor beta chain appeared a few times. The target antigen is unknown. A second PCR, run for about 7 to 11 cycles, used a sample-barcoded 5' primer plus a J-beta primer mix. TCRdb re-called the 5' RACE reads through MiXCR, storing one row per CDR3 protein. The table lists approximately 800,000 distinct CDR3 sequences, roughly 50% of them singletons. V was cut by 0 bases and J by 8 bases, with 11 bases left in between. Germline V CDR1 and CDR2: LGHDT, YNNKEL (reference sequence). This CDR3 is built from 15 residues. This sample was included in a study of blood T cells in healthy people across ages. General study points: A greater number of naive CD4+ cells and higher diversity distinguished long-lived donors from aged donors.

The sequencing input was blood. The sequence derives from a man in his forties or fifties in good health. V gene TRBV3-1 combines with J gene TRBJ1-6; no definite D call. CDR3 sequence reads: CASSQDQTTYSPLHF. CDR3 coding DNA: TGTGCCAGCAGCCAAGATCAGACGACTTATTCACCCCTCCACTTT. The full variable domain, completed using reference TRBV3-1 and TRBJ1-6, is DTAVSQTPKYLVTQMGNDKSIKCEQNLGHDTMYWYKQDSKKFLKIMFSYNNKELIINETVPNRFSPKSPDKAHLNLHINSLELGDSAVYFCASSQDQTTYSPLHFGNGTRLTVT.